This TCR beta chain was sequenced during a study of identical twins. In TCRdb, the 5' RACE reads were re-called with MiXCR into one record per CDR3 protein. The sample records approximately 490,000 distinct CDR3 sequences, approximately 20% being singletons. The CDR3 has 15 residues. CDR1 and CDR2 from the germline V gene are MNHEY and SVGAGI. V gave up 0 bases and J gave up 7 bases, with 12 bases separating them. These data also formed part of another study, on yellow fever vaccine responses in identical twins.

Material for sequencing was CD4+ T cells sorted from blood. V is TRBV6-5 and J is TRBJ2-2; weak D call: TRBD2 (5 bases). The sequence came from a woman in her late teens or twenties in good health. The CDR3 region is CASSYSILAIGELFF. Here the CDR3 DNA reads TGTGCCAGCAGTTACTCGATCTTAGCGATCGGGGAGCTGTTTTTT.